A single T cell receptor (beta chain) is shown here with its context. This clonotype was picked up a small number of times. Its antigen is currently not known. No base qualities exist here, and no much larger clone lies one base off it. TCR beta CDR3 regions were amplified from RNA transcripts for repertoire sequencing. The first round was an RT-PCR using HTBI primers with the Qiagen OneStep RT-PCR kit, and this first round was followed by a second-round multiplex PCR, then size selection and purification. The libraries underwent paired-end sequencing with 100 bp reads on an Illumina HiSeq2000. The original methods were these. SOAPnuke was used to process the reads, removing any read that contained adapters or uncalled bases, had a mean Phred below 15, or lacked an exact match to the constant primer or identifier. High-quality paired reads were merged with COPE v1.2.5. Each unique nucleotide sequence was treated as a clonotype, and MiTCR v1.1 was used to align the clonotypes to the IMGT TRB V, D and J references. The analysis was limited to V-J combinations with a frequency above 0.0001, which together covered 98% to 99.2% of repertoires. For each V-J combination, a TCR clonal expansion and chaos score was defined as F50 clonal expansion divided by the chaos observed in the TCRdist matrix. Welch's t-statistics and random forest were used to narrow the features down to approximately twelve V-J combinations, which were then fed into a naive Bayes classifier. Thyroid-blood repertoire similarity was quantified with the Morisita-Horn index. TCRdb reanalyzed the raw reads on its own, using fastp at Q25 for trimming and MiXCR for clone calling, and kept in-frame beta chains. For every CDR3 protein sequence, its rows merge into one entry that carries the most common genes and DNA. The V and J calls and clone size come from TCRdb's table, not from the authors' own analysis. The sample records 600,000 to 950,000 distinct CDR3 sequences, 40% of which are singletons. The ten top clones hold less than 55% of the sample.

The ophthalmopathy patients had moderately to severely active disease, with a Clinical Activity Score of 3 or higher, a NOSPECS grade of 4 or higher, and a disease duration of less than 3 months. Patients were excluded if they had other autoimmune diseases, uncontrolled infections, pregnancy or lactation. Clinical symptoms, serum thyroxine, TRAb, thyroid ultrasound and orbital computed tomography were used for diagnosis. Ficoll-Paque density gradient centrifugation was used to isolate PBMCs from about 10 ml of fresh peripheral blood. Total RNA was extracted using Trizol reagent, and RNA quality was checked on an Agilent 2100 Bioanalyzer. The entry originates in a study of Graves' ophthalmopathy and Graves' hyperthyroidism (dated by TCRdb to the late 2010s). Regarding the research as a whole: Peripheral blood was collected before any treatment was given, at the time of initial diagnosis. TCR beta repertoire signatures were used to distinguish Graves' ophthalmopathy from Graves' hyperthyroidism and to predict progression to ophthalmopathy. In total, 120 to 150 blood samples were TCR-sequenced: 40 to 45 ophthalmopathy, under 85 hyperthyroidism and roughly 17 hyperthyroidism-to-ophthalmopathy patients. To explore V-J signatures that separate ophthalmopathy from hyperthyroidism, a discovery set of 95 to 100 patients was enrolled, consisting of under 50 with ophthalmopathy and approximately 57 with stable hyperthyroidism. An independent validation cohort was composed of 18 to 20 hyperthyroidism patients and some 16 patients who later progressed from hyperthyroidism to ophthalmopathy. In about six hyperthyroidism patients, T-cell repertoires of thyroid tissue and blood were compared. Following sample collection, hyperthyroidism patients were given methimazole at a starting dose of 30 mg daily, and ophthalmopathy patients were given high-dose intravenous methylprednisolone. The paper's findings and limits, for the study overall: In validation, the model predicted ophthalmopathy progression with about 70% sensitivity and less than 80% specificity; around twelve predicted patients were CT-confirmed with GO in a median of around 6 months. The 13-signature model separated ophthalmopathy from stable hyperthyroidism with roughly 90% sensitivity and approximately 81% specificity in cross-validation, and 80%/75% in the test set. Most expanded thyroid clonotypes with frequency above 0.001 were also detected in blood, suggesting blood repertoires may reflect the thyroid immune response. Sample size was not predetermined statistically, and investigators were not blinded to group allocation.

Ends trimmed: V by 10 bases, J by 4 bases; bases unmatched to a gene: 5. Sequences LNHNV (CDR1) and YYDKDF (CDR2) are obtained from the germline V gene (reference sequence). CDR3 length: 13 amino acids, cysteine to phenylalanine. Solely the CDR3 DNA is kept, with 39 bases framed from the first base. Sequencing was done on a sample of peripheral blood. The TCR was taken from an adult man with Graves' ophthalmopathy. The chain is made from TRBV15 and TRBJ1-2, and 11 junction bases match TRBD1. CDR3 sequence: CASTGTGGYGYTF. The nucleotide sequence is TGTGCCAGCACCGGGACAGGGGGCTATGGCTACACCTTC. The variable domain in full, with residues beyond the CDR3 obtained from the reference TRBV15 and TRBJ1-2 genes, is DAMVIQNPRYQVTQFGKPVTLSCSQTLNHNVMYWYQQKSSQAPKLLFHYYDKDFNNEADTPDNFQSRRPNTSFCFLDIRSPGLGDTAMYLCASTGTGGYGYTFGSGTRLTVV.